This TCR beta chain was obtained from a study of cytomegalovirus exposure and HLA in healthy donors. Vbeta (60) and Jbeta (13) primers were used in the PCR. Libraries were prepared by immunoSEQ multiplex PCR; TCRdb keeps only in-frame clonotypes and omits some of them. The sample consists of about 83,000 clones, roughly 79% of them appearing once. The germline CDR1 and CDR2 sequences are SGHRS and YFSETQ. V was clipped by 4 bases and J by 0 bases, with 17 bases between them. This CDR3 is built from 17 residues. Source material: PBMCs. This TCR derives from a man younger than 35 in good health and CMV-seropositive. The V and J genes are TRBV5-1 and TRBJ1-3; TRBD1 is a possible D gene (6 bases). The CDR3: CASSPTLIGGSGNTIYF. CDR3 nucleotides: TGCGCCAGCAGCCCGACGCTGATAGGGGGCTCTGGAAACACCATATATTTT.